The source of this T cell receptor (beta chain) is a study of blood T cell repertoires in COVID-19. From germline, CDR1 is SGHNT and CDR2 YYREEE (reference sequence). With 4 bases removed from V and 3 bases from J, the gap between germline ends came to 13 bases. The CDR3 consists of 14 residues. Sequenced by immunoSEQ multiplex PCR; TCRdb stores in-frame clones only, minus some. The sample shows approximately 250,000 clones, 65% to 90% of them seen only once. The sample consisted of peripheral blood. This receptor was taken from a man aged 45 to 65 with COVID-19, enrolled during active disease. The rearrangement joins TRBV5-4 to TRBJ1-1, with D possibly being TRBD1 (6 bases). The CDR3 DNA is TGTGCCAGCAGCATAGGACAGAAAGACACTGAAGCTTTCTTT. As protein: CASSIGQKDTEAFF.